A single sample gave rise to the 13 T cell receptor beta chains below, sequenced in a study of cytomegalovirus exposure and HLA in healthy donors. With 60 Vbeta and 13 Jbeta primers, the PCR was carried out. Measured with immunoSEQ multiplex PCR; TCRdb has only the in-frame clones, and not every one. The sample carries about 200,000 clones, roughly 84% recorded once. Specimen: PBMCs. These receptors were collected from a man over 45 in good health and CMV-seronegative.

The chain carries TRBV11-2 and TRBJ1-2, with D perhaps TRBD1 (6 bases). CDR1 and CDR2 from the germline V gene are SGHAT and FQNNGV. CDR3 size: 15 residues. The V end was cut by 5 bases, the J end by 4 bases, with 17 bases between. CDR3 loop: CASSLFLGQVYGYTF. DNA of the CDR3: TGTGCCAGCAGCCTTTTCTTGGGACAAGTCTATGGCTACACCTTC.

In this sample, this clone turned up once. This sequence joins TRBV5-1 and TRBJ2-3; maybe TRBD2 (6 bases). This CDR3 region has 16 residues. CDR1 is SGHRS and CDR2 is YFSETQ in the germline V gene. Trimming took 0 bases from V and 0 from J, leaving 11 bases between them. The CDR3 loop is CASSLVGGASTDTQYF. The CDR3 DNA sequence: TGCGCCAGCAGCTTGGTCGGGGGTGCTAGCACAGATACGCAGTATTTT.

V and J are TRBV5-5 and TRBJ1-1, with D possibly TRBD1 on 6 matching bases. CDR1 is SGHKS, CDR2 YYEKEE, per germline (reference sequence). The CDR3 consists of 15 residues. With 0 bases removed from V and 1 base from J, the gap between germline ends came to 10 bases. The chain's CDR3 is CASSLEGQRNTEAFF. CDR3 sequence (DNA): TGTGCCAGCAGCTTGGAGGGACAACGGAACACTGAAGCTTTCTTT.

V and J are TRBV28 and TRBJ2-7; D may be TRBD2 (6 bases). The V and J ends lost 6 bases and 3 bases respectively, with 18 bases between them. The CDR3 spans 15 residues. Germline-derived CDR1 and CDR2 are MDHEN and SYDVKM. DNA of the CDR3: TGTGCCAGCAGACCGCCCGGGACTGCAAACTACGAGCAGTACTTC. It is translated as CASRPPGTANYEQYF.

This clone was seen more than once but under ten times. The chain recombines TRBV7-8 with TRBJ2-3; D unresolved. Germline assignment: CDR1 SGHVS and CDR2 FQNEAQ. The V end was cut by 2 bases, the J end by 1 base, with 10 bases between. This CDR3 is 15 amino acids long. CDR3 protein: CASSLSLLGTDTQYF. The CDR3 DNA is TGTGCCAGCAGCTTAAGCTTGTTAGGCACAGATACGCAGTATTTT.

This clone was seen more than once but under ten times. The chain links TRBV5-1 to TRBJ2-2; TRBD1 might be the D (6 bases). The CDR3 sequence is 15 residues long. Trimming shortened V by 0 bases and J by 6 bases, and 12 bases separated the two germline ends. Germline values: CDR1 SGHRS, CDR2 YFSETQ. The CDR3 DNA sequence: TGCGCCAGCAGCTTGGGAGGGGGACATGCCGGGGAGCTGTTTTTT. Its translation is CASSLGGGHAGELFF.

V is TRBV13 and J is TRBJ2-2, with D perhaps TRBD1 (5 bases). The CDR3 is made up of 16 amino acids. V was shortened by 5 bases and J by 4 bases, with 17 bases between the two germline ends. The germline gives CDR1 PRHDT, CDR2 FYEKMQ (reference sequence). CDR3 in amino acids: CASSLNRFKGTGELFF. DNA for the CDR3: TGTGCCAGCAGCCTGAACAGGTTTAAGGGCACCGGGGAGCTGTTTTTT.

CDR3 in DNA: TGTGCCAGCTCACGGGACAAGGGAAGAACTGAAGCTTTCTTT. Protein sequence: CASSRDKGRTEAFF. This chain joins TRBV18 and TRBJ1-1, with D possibly TRBD1 on 6 matching bases. The CDR3 has 14 residues. Germline assignment: CDR1 KGHSH and CDR2 LQKENI. Trimming removed 4 bases at V and 5 bases at J, with 14 bases between.

Only a few counts were recorded for this clone. The chain carries TRBV30 and TRBJ2-1, with 10 bases matching TRBD2. CDR3 length equals 16 residues. In germline, CDR1 is GTSNPN, CDR2 SVGIG (reference sequence). V lost 0 bases, J lost 4 bases, and 6 bases stayed unmatched. The CDR3 DNA reads as TGTGCCTGGAGTGTACGGTTGACTAGCGGGTACAATGAGCAGTTCTTC. Translated, it gives CAWSVRLTSGYNEQFF. The full variable domain, in which reference TRBV30 and TRBJ2-1 provide the parts outside the CDR3, is SQTIHQWPATLVQPVGSPLSLECTVEGTSNPNLYWYRQAAGRGLQLLFYSVGIGQISSEVPQNLSASRPQDRQFILSSKKLLLSDSGFYLCAWSVRLTSGYNEQFFGPGTRLTVL.

The chain employs TRBV5-6 and TRBJ2-1; D gene unclear. This CDR3 spans 13 amino acids. The V gene lost 4 bases and the J gene lost 0 bases, with 5 bases spanning the gap. In germline, CDR1 is SGHDT, CDR2 YYEEEE. The CDR3 protein is CASSDISYNEQFF. In DNA form, the CDR3 reads TGTGCCAGCAGCGACATCTCCTACAATGAGCAGTTCTTC.

This chain connects TRBV6-1 to TRBJ2-1; 7 positions agree with TRBD2. This CDR3 region has 13 residues. V lost 5 bases and J lost 12; bases outside the gene matches: 10. Germline CDR1 MNHNS, CDR2 SASEGT. The CDR3 is CASSLGDYLAQFF. CDR3 nucleotide sequence: TGTGCCAGCAGTCTTGGGGACTACCTAGCGCAGTTCTTC.

The gene calls are TRBV6-1 and TRBJ2-3; D is undetermined. In germline, CDR1 is MNHNS, CDR2 SASEGT. This CDR3 comprises 20 residues. The germline V and J ends were trimmed by 2 bases and 2 bases, with 26 bases remaining between them. CDR3 sequence reads: CASSELRLLRTLAHTDTQYF. For the CDR3, the DNA is TGTGCCAGCAGTGAACTCCGACTTTTGAGAACTCTGGCACACACAGATACGCAGTATTTT.

The chain carries TRBV2 and TRBJ1-1; D uncertain. This CDR3 has 13 amino acids. Trimming stripped 6 bases from V and 2 bases from J, with 10 bases between. Germline-derived CDR1 and CDR2 are SNHLY and FYNNEI. The CDR3 here is CASRGDLNTEAFF. CDR3 in DNA: TGTGCCAGCAGGGGAGACCTAAACACTGAAGCTTTCTTT.